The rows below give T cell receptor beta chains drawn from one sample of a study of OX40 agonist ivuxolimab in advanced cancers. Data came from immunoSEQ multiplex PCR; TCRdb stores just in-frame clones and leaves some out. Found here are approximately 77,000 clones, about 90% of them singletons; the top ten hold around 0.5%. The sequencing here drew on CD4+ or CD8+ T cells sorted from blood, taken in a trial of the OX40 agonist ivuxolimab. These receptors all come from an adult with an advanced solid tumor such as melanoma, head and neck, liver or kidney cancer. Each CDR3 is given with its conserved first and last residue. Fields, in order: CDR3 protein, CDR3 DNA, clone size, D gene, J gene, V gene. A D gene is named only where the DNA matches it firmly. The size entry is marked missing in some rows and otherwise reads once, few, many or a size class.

CASSLGLQTQYF | TGTGCCAGCAGCTTGGGGTTGCAGACCCAGTACTTC | NA | NA | TRBJ2-5 | TRBV7-2
CASISDIGNRSYEQYF | TGTGCCAGCATCTCCGACATCGGGAACAGGAGCTACGAGCAGTACTTC | NA | NA | TRBJ2-7 | TRBV28
CASSLGVVTNTGELFF | TGCGCCAGCAGCTTGGGAGTCGTCACGAACACCGGGGAGCTGTTTTTT | NA | NA | TRBJ2-2 | TRBV5-1
CASSGQGGNQPQHF | TGTGCCAGCAGTGGACAGGGCGGCAATCAGCCCCAGCATTTT | once | TRBD1 | TRBJ1-5 | TRBV2
CASSLDISGSVGDTQYF | TGTGCCAGCAGCTTGGATATTAGCGGGAGTGTTGGGGATACGCAGTATTTT | once | TRBD2 | TRBJ2-3 | TRBV7-9
CASRTLTISYEQYF | TGTGCCAGCAGAACTTTGACCATCTCCTACGAGCAGTACTTC | NA | NA | TRBJ2-7 | TRBV6-1
CASSIGLAASYEQYF | TGTGCCAGCAGTATAGGGCTAGCGGCATCCTACGAGCAGTACTTC | NA | TRBD2 | TRBJ2-7 | TRBV4-2
CASSSTDTQYF | TGTGCCAGCAGCTCCACAGATACGCAGTATTTT | NA | NA | TRBJ2-3 | TRBV7-2
CAWSVGETQYF | TGTGCCTGGAGTGTGGGAGAGACCCAGTACTTC | NA | NA | TRBJ2-5 | TRBV30
CASQGAGTSYEQYF | TGTGCCAGCCAAGGAGCGGGCACCTCCTACGAGCAGTACTTC | NA | NA | TRBJ2-7 | TRBV28
CASSLRAIRGRETQYF | TGTGCCAGCAGCTTACGGGCTATCAGGGGGAGGGAGACCCAGTACTTC | once | NA | TRBJ2-5 | TRBV7-2